One sample yielded the 29 T cell receptor beta chains listed below, sequenced in a study of technical replicates of blood from a few donors (dated by TCRdb to 2016 to 2017). The receptor library was made with the immunoSEQ multiplex PCR assay. TCRdb's version of the immuneACCESS table is confined to in-frame rearrangements and falls short of the full clone set. An unresolved V gene accounts for under half of the shortfall where checked; the remainder is of unknown origin. This sample comprises 80,000 or so clones, nearly 99% of them detected only once. The top ten hold less than 0.25% of the sample. The specimen was T cells isolated from PBMCs. The receptor source for this set is a human donor in good health.

This rearrangement joins TRBV30 to TRBJ2-7; D unclear. This CDR3 is built from 13 residues. V was clipped by 5 bases and J by 6 bases, with 17 bases between them. The germline gives CDR1 GTSNPN, CDR2 SVGIG (reference sequence). As DNA, the CDR3 is TGTGCCTGGGGCCTGACGCGGTCTACCGAGCAGTACTTC. Protein sequence: CAWGLTRSTEQYF.

In its sample, this clone was seen a few times. V gene TRBV7-2 combines with J gene TRBJ2-7; D may be TRBD1 (5 bases). Trimming took off 1 base at V and 4 bases at J, with 8 bases between the two ends. From germline, CDR1 is SGHTA and CDR2 FQGNSA. CDR3 size: 13 residues. As DNA, the CDR3 is TGTGCCAGCAGCTTAGGGACAAAATACGAGCAGTACTTC. Translated: CASSLGTKYEQYF.

The rearrangement links TRBV4-2 to TRBJ2-7, with 10 bases identical to TRBD2. The CDR3 is 16 amino acids. Per the germline V gene, CDR1 is LGHNA and CDR2 is YNFKEQ. V shed 0 bases, J shed 7 bases, and the junction held 9 bases outside the gene matches. This chain's CDR3 is CASSQDLLAGAWEQYF. The CDR3 DNA follows: TGTGCCAGCAGCCAAGATCTCCTAGCGGGAGCCTGGGAGCAGTACTTC.

The V gene is TRBV18, the J gene TRBJ2-1; D unclear. There are 16 residues in the CDR3. CDR1 and CDR2 from the germline V gene are KGHSH and LQKENI. Trimming took 0 bases from V and 5 from J, leaving 14 bases between them. The DNA for the CDR3 is TGTGCCAGCTCACCACCGAACAGTGGCCCCCACAATGAGCAGTTCTTC. Translation: CASSPPNSGPHNEQFF.

The CDR3 here is CASSFRTGMNTEAFF. CDR3 nucleotide sequence: TGTGCCAGTAGTTTTCGGACAGGCATGAACACTGAAGCTTTCTTT. V gene TRBV19 combines with J gene TRBJ1-1, with TRBD1 identical over 7 bases. V dropped 5 bases and J dropped 0; count of bases not matched to a gene: 6. The CDR3 is 15 residues long. Germline CDR1 is LNHDA and CDR2 is SQIVND (reference sequence).

The chain uses TRBV10-3 and TRBJ2-5, with TRBD1 as a possible D gene (5 bases). Trimming took off 7 bases at V and 3 bases at J, with 18 bases between the two ends. This CDR3 spans 15 amino acids. The germline CDR1 and CDR2 sequences are ENHRY and SYGVKD. Written as DNA, the CDR3 is TGTGCCATCACTGCTGGGGCAGGCTCTGAAGAGACCCAGTACTTC. It is translated as CAITAGAGSEETQYF.

The chain joins TRBV2 to TRBJ2-7; 12 bases agree with TRBD1. The germline gives CDR1 SNHLY, CDR2 FYNNEI. The CDR3 covers 17 residues. J gave up 3 bases and V 4 bases, and 10 bases lay outside the gene matches. This CDR3 reads CASSGDRGRIFNYEQYF. The CDR3 nucleotides read TGTGCCAGCAGTGGGGACAGGGGGCGCATATTTAACTACGAGCAGTACTTC.

The chain carries TRBV2 and TRBJ2-1; possibly TRBD2 for D (6 bases). Germline CDR1 SNHLY, CDR2 FYNNEI. V was clipped by 3 bases and J by 13 bases, with 22 bases between them. This CDR3 has 15 amino acids. DNA of the CDR3: TGTGCCAGCAGTGAGCGGGCTCTAGCGAGAGGCCTCCAGTTCTTC. Translation gives CASSERALARGLQFF. Together with reference TRBV2 and TRBJ2-1, the CDR3 gives the full variable domain: EPEVTQTPSHQVTQMGQEVILRCVPISNHLYFYWYRQILGQKVEFLVSFYNNEISEKSEIFDDQFSVERPDGSNFTLKIRSTKLEDSAMYFCASSERALARGLQFFGPGTRLTVL.

The rearrangement joins TRBV4-2 to TRBJ2-1; D gene unclear. Trimming pared 0 bases from V and 0 bases from J, leaving 9 bases between. The germline gives CDR1 LGHNA, CDR2 YNFKEQ. This CDR3 region has 16 residues. Written as DNA, the CDR3 is TGTGCCAGCAGCCAAGATCAGTGGAGCTCCTACAATGAGCAGTTCTTC. This translates into CASSQDQWSSYNEQFF.

The chain joins TRBV7-8 to TRBJ1-1; 11 bases fit TRBD1. The CDR3 totals 13 residues. Per the germline V gene, CDR1 is SGHVS and CDR2 is FQNEAQ. With V trimmed by 1 base and J by 10 bases, 2 bases remained unmatched. The DNA for the CDR3 is TGTGCCAGCAGCTTAGGGGACAGGGGGGGAGCTTTCTTT. Its translation: CASSLGDRGGAFF.

This clone was observed a single time. The rearrangement links TRBV4-3 to TRBJ1-5, with 7 bases aligning to TRBD1. J lost 5 bases, V lost 4 bases, and 8 bases had no gene match. From germline, CDR1 is LGHNA and CDR2 YSLEER. This CDR3 has 15 amino acids. CDR3 sequence: CASSPGTASHQPQHF. CDR3 DNA: TGCGCCAGCAGCCCCGGGACAGCTAGTCATCAGCCCCAGCATTTT.

The chain combines TRBV29-1 with TRBJ2-5; 12 bases map to TRBD2. The J call may be incorrect, as the DNA end agrees better with TRBJ2-7. Germline values: CDR1 SQVTM, CDR2 ANQGSEA. This CDR3 region has 12 residues. The CDR3 nucleotides are TGCAGCGTCGGACTAGCGGGAACCGAGCAGTACTTC. It codes for CSVGLAGTEQYF.

The V and J genes are TRBV28 and TRBJ2-3; a possible D gene is TRBD1 (6 bases). Germline-derived CDR1 and CDR2 are MDHEN and SYDVKM. This CDR3 spans 13 amino acids. V was trimmed by 4 bases and J by 5 bases, leaving 10 bases between them. The CDR3 DNA follows: TGTGCCAGCAGTTGGACAGTTGGAGATACGCAGTATTTT. Protein sequence: CASSWTVGDTQYF.

The CDR3: CASSSQVQETQYF. CDR3 nucleotides: TGTGCCAGCAGTTCACAGGTACAAGAGACCCAGTACTTC. The chain carries TRBV27 and TRBJ2-5, with a possible D match to TRBD1 (5 bases). Per germline, CDR1 MNHEY and CDR2 SMNVEV (reference sequence). V was pared by 4 bases and J by 2 bases, with 8 bases between. The CDR3 contains 13 residues.

This chain uses TRBV4-2 with TRBJ2-1; D uncertain. Trimming cost V 0 bases and J 0 bases, with 6 bases left between them. Germline lookup yields CDR1 LGHNA and CDR2 YNFKEQ. The CDR3 contains 15 residues. CDR3 loop: CASSQDLGSYNEQFF. CDR3 nucleotides: TGTGCCAGCAGCCAAGATCTAGGCTCCTACAATGAGCAGTTCTTC.

J is TRBJ1-3 and V is TRBV7-2; D is perhaps TRBD1 (5 bases). This CDR3 contains 16 residues. Trimming pared 3 bases from V and 1 base from J, leaving 13 bases between. Per germline, CDR1 SGHTA and CDR2 FQGNSA. CDR3 in DNA: TGTGCCAGCAGCTTGACTTCAGGGTTATCTGGAAACACCATATATTTT. Amino acids: CASSLTSGLSGNTIYF.

This clone is a singleton in its sample. CDR3 in DNA: TGCGCCAGCAGTCCGAACAGGTTCCCGCAGTATTTT. Amino acid sequence: CASSPNRFPQYF. The chain employs TRBV4-1 and TRBJ2-3; D might be TRBD1 (5 bases). Germline V CDR1 and CDR2: MGHRA, YSYEKL. Trimming took off 6 bases at V and 10 bases at J, with 14 bases between the two ends. CDR3 length: 12 amino acids.

The chain links TRBV6-1 to TRBJ2-7; 7 bases map to TRBD2. The V gene's germline CDR1 is MNHNS and CDR2 SASEGT. The length of the CDR3 is 16 residues. V gave up 2 bases and J gave up 0 bases; unmatched junction bases: 7. As DNA, the CDR3 is TGTGCCAGCAGTGAAAGGCTAGCGGACCTCTCCTACGAGCAGTACTTC. It is translated as CASSERLADLSYEQYF.

V is TRBV7-9 and J is TRBJ1-5, with a tentative D call TRBD1 (5 bases). The germline gives CDR1 SEHNR, CDR2 FQNEAQ (reference sequence). Deletions cut 1 base from V and 7 bases from J, with 11 bases between. The CDR3 sequence is 14 residues long. CDR3 sequence (DNA): TGTGCCAGCAGCTTAGAGGGGTTTTGGCAGCCCCAGCATTTT. Residues: CASSLEGFWQPQHF.

The V and J genes are TRBV27 and TRBJ1-2, with D tentatively TRBD1 (6 bases). V was pared by 5 bases and J by 8 bases, with 18 bases between. Germline lookup yields CDR1 MNHEY and CDR2 SMNVEV (reference sequence). There are 14 residues in the CDR3. For the CDR3, the DNA is TGTGCCAGCAGTAATCTCGGGGGGGCGAACGGCTACACCTTC. Translating it yields CASSNLGGANGYTF.

The gene calls are TRBV7-9 and TRBJ2-7; the D is unclear. The CDR3 is made up of 11 amino acids. Trimming cost V 2 bases and J 5 bases, with 4 bases left between them. Germline lookup yields CDR1 SEHNR and CDR2 FQNEAQ (reference sequence). The CDR3 DNA reads TGTGCCAGCAGCTTAATAGACGAGCAGTACTTC. Residues: CASSLIDEQYF.

The CDR3 loop reads CAWRPPRTGGARGYTF. The CDR3 DNA reads as TGTGCCTGGAGACCGCCCCGGACAGGGGGCGCCAGGGGCTACACCTTC. The chain recombines TRBV30 with TRBJ1-2; 11 bases fit TRBD1. CDR1 GTSNPN and CDR2 SVGIG come from the germline V gene (reference sequence). This CDR3 spans 16 amino acids. V lost 3 bases to trimming and J lost 8 bases; unmatched junction nucleotides: 14.

The V and J genes are TRBV6-4 and TRBJ2-7; the match to TRBD2 covers 11 bases. CDR3 length: 14 residues. Germline loops: CDR1 MRHNA, CDR2 SNTAGT. V shed 8 bases, J shed 2 bases, and the junction held 5 bases outside the gene matches. CDR3 coding DNA: TGTGCCAGCGCTTTGACTAGCGGGACCTACGAGCAGTACTTC. Translation gives CASALTSGTYEQYF.

V is TRBV20-1 and J is TRBJ2-7; D unresolved. The germline V gene has CDR1 DFQATT and CDR2 SNEGSKA (reference sequence). With 5 bases removed from V and 3 bases from J, the gap between germline ends came to 5 bases. The CDR3 contains 10 residues. Written as DNA, the CDR3 is TGCAGTGCTGTCCTCTACGAGCAGTACTTC. Protein sequence: CSAVLYEQYF.

This clone was counted a single time. This chain joins TRBV9 and TRBJ2-2; D unresolved. Between the trimmed V and J ends, which lost 4 bases and 3 bases, there was a span of 7 bases. The V gene's germline CDR1 is SGDLS and CDR2 YYNGEE. The CDR3 loop spans 13 amino acids. The CDR3 DNA reads TGTGCCAGCAGCAGCCGCGACACCGGGGAGCTGTTTTTT. This gives the protein CASSSRDTGELFF.

The V gene is TRBV11-2, the J gene TRBJ2-3, with TRBD2 identical over 7 bases. The CDR3 runs 17 residues. The junction had 12 bases not matched to a gene; V was cut back by 5 bases and J by 1 base. Germline values: CDR1 SGHAT, CDR2 FQNNGV. CDR3 amino acids: CASSLQPGLVGTDTQYF. As DNA, the CDR3 is TGTGCCAGCAGCCTCCAGCCCGGACTAGTTGGCACAGATACGCAGTATTTT.

The chain recombines TRBV10-2 with TRBJ2-4, with 9 bases aligning to TRBD2. Looked up from germline, CDR1 is WSHSY and CDR2 is SAAADI. The CDR3 consists of 17 residues. V lost 5 bases, J lost 3 bases, and 11 bases stayed unmatched. CDR3 sequence (DNA): TGCGCCAGCAGTTATTCTAGCGGGGATTACCACAAAAACATTCAGTACTTC. Its protein is CASSYSSGDYHKNIQYF.

The chain couples TRBV2 to TRBJ1-1, with TRBD1 matching 8 bases. CDR1 is SNHLY and CDR2 is FYNNEI in the germline V gene. V shed 6 bases, J shed 2 bases, and the junction held 5 bases outside the gene matches. There are 14 residues in the CDR3. The CDR3 is CASRYGQGNTEAFF. The CDR3 region has the DNA TGTGCCAGCAGATACGGACAGGGAAACACTGAAGCTTTCTTT.

The chain combines TRBV6-5 with TRBJ1-5; no firm D call. V was cut by 5 bases and J by 4 bases, with 6 bases left in between. This CDR3 region has 12 residues. Germline values: CDR1 MNHEY, CDR2 SVGAGI. CDR3 nucleotide sequence: TGTGCCAGCAGTAGGACTAATCAGCCCCAGCATTTT. Its protein is CASSRTNQPQHF.